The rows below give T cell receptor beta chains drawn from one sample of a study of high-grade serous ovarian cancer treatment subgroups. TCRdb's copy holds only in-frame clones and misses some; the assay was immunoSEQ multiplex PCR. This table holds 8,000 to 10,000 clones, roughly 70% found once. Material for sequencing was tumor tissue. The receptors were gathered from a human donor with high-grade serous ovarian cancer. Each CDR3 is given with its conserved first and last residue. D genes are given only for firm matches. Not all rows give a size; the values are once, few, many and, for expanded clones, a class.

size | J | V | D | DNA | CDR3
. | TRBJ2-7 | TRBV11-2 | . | TGTGCCAGCAGCTTAGATGGATGGTCCCCAGACGAGCAGTACTTC | CASSLDGWSPDEQYF
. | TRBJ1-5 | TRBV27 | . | TGTGCCAGCAGTTTATCGTCTAGCCAGCCCCAGCATTTT | CASSLSSSQPQHF
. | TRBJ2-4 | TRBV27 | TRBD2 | TGTGCCAGCAGTCCCAGGACTAGCGGGAGGGCCGGGGCCAAAAACATTCAGTACTTC | CASSPRTSGRAGAKNIQYF
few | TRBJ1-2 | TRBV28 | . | TGTGCCAGCAGTTTATGGGCCGAACAGGCTGTACTCTATGGCTACACCTTC | CASSLWAEQAVLYGYTF
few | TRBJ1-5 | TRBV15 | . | TGTGCCACCAGCAGAGATGATCAGCCCCAGCATTTT | CATSRDDQPQHF
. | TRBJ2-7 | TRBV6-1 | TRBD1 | TGTGCCATCAGTGGCGGACAGGGCCCCACAAGCTACGAGCAGTACTTC | CAISGGQGPTSYEQYF
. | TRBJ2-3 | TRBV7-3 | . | TGTGCCAGCAGCTTTCGGCTTGTACATACTAGCACAGATACGCAGTATTTT | CASSFRLVHTSTDTQYF
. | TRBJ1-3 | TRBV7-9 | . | TGTGCCAGCAGCAGTCAGGGGAAGTCAGGAAACACCATATATTTT | CASSSQGKSGNTIYF
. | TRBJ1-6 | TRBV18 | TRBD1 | TGTGCCAGCTCAGGAGGACAGGGTTCACCCCTCCACTTT | CASSGGQGSPLHF
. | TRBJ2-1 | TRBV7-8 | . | TGTGCCAGCAGCTCGGGACCTCCCGATGAGCAGTTCTTC | CASSSGPPDEQFF
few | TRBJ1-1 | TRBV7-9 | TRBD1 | TGTGCCAGCAGCCGGACAGGGGGTGAAGCTTTCTTT | CASSRTGGEAFF
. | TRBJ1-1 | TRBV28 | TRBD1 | TGTGCCAGCAGTTGGAGGGGGCTTATGAACACTGAAGCTTTCTTT | CASSWRGLMNTEAFF
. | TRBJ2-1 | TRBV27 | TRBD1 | TGTGCCAGCAGTTTCCGGACAGGGAATGAGCAGTTCTTC | CASSFRTGNEQFF
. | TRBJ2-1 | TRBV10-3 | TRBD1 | TGTGCCATCAGACCGGGACAGGATGAACGCAGCTCCTACAATGAGCAGTTCTTC | CAIRPGQDERSSYNEQFF
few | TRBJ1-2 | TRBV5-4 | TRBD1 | TGTGCCAGCAGTCCGGGACAGGGTAGGGGCTATGGCTACACCTTC | CASSPGQGRGYGYTF
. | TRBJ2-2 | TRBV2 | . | TGTGCCAGCGGGGTTTTCACCGGGGAGCTGTTTTTT | CASGVFTGELFF
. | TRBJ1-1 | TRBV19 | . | TGTGCCAGTACCTCGGACAGCTGGAACACTGAAGCTTTCTTT | CASTSDSWNTEAFF
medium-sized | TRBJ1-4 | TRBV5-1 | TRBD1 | TGCGCCAGCAGCTTACAGGGGGTTAATGAAAAACTGTTTTTT | CASSLQGVNEKLFF
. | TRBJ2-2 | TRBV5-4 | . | TGTGCCAGCAGCTTCTCGAGGGGGGAGCTGTTTTTT | CASSFSRGELFF
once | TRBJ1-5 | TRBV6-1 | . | TGTGCCAGCAGTGTAGGTATTCTGCCCTTATCCGGCCAGCCCCAGCATTTT | CASSVGILPLSGQPQHF
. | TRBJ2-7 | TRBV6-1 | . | TGTGCCAGCAGTGAAGCGGGTAGGCCTCACGAGCAGTACTTC | CASSEAGRPHEQYF
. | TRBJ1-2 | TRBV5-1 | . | TGCGCCAGCAGCCGGGACGGAAGATATGGCTACACCTTC | CASSRDGRYGYTF
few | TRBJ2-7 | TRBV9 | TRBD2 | TGTGCCAGCAGCGTAGGGGACGGACTAGCGGGAGTCTACGAGCAGTACTTC | CASSVGDGLAGVYEQYF
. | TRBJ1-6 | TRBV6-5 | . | TGTGCCAGCAGCCAGCGGGGGGGTTCACCCCTCCACTTT | CASSQRGGSPLHF
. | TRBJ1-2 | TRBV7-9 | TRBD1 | TGTGCCAGCAGCGACAGGGAGCGAGGCTACACCTTC | CASSDRERGYTF
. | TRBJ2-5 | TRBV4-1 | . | TGCGCCAGCAGCCGAAGGGGGAGTATCGAGACCCAGTACTTC | CASSRRGSIETQYF
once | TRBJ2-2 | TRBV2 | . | TGTGCCAGCAATCCACAGACCGCGAACACCGGGGAGCTGTTTTTT | CASNPQTANTGELFF
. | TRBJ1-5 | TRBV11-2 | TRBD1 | TGTGCCAGCAGCCGGACAGGGGCCGATCAGCCCCAGCATTTT | CASSRTGADQPQHF
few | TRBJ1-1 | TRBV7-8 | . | TGTGCCAGCAGCTTATCTTCTTGGGGGGCCACTGAAGCTTTCTTT | CASSLSSWGATEAFF
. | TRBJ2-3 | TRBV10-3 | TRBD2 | TGTGCCATCAGTGAGTCTACTAGCGGGGACAGCACAGATACGCAGTATTTT | CAISESTSGDSTDTQYF
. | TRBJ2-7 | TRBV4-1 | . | TGCGCCTCCGGTGGGGGATCCTACGAGCAGTACTTC | CASGGGSYEQYF
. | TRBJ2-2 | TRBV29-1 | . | TGCAGCGTTGCATTACTAGCACCCACCGGGGAGCTGTTTTTT | CSVALLAPTGELFF
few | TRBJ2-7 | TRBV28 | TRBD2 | TGTGCCAGCAGTACCGGAGGGGCTAGCGGGAGAAACGAGCAGTACTTC | CASSTGGASGRNEQYF
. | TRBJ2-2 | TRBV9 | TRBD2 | TGTGCCAGCAGCGTACGAGCGGGAGGATACGGGGAGCTGTTTTTT | CASSVRAGGYGELFF
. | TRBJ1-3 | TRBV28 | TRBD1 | TGTGCCAGCAGCCCTCCCCGGGACAGGGTAACAGGAAACACCATATATTTT | CASSPPRDRVTGNTIYF
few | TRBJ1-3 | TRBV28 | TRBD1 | TGTGCCAGCAGTTTCTGGGCAGGGACAGGTGGAAACACCATATATTTT | CASSFWAGTGGNTIYF
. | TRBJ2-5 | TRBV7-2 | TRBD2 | TGTGCCAGCACCTTGGGACTAGCGGGAGGCCAAGAGACCCAGTACTTC | CASTLGLAGGQETQYF
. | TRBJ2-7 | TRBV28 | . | TGTGCCAGCAGTTTAATGCTTCCCCCCTACGAGCAGTACTTC | CASSLMLPPYEQYF
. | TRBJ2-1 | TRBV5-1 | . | TGCGCCAGCAGCTTGGAGACGGGCGCGCTGTACAATGAGCAGTTCTTC | CASSLETGALYNEQFF
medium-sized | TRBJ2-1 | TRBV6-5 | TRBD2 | TGTGCCAGCAGGTCTACTGGGACTAGCGGCAATGAGCAGTTCTTC | CASRSTGTSGNEQFF
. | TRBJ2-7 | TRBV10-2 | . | TGCGCCAGCAGGATGGGAGCTTGGACGGAAAACTACGAGCAGTACTTC | CASRMGAWTENYEQYF
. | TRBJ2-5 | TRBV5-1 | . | TGCGCCAGCAGCTTCTGGGCTTCCCAAGAGACCCAGTACTTC | CASSFWASQETQYF